This entry describes one T cell receptor beta chain. The treatment denotes: around 19 received Ad26.COV2.S at low or high dose, single or two shots; roughly 5 received placebo; per-sample allocation not given. Specimens were obtained on day 63 following the first vaccine or placebo injection. The data were taken from a study of Ad26.COV2.S vaccination and SARS-CoV-2 variants. Sequencing was performed with immunoSEQ multiplex PCR; in TCRdb, only in-frame clones are kept and a portion is missing. The sample holds more than 350,000 clones, about 93% seen once. Source: peripheral blood, taken in a trial of Ad26.COV2.S vaccine versus placebo. The sequence came from a person between 18 and 59 years old who received the Ad26.COV2.S COVID-19 vaccine or a placebo.

The CDR3 DNA follows: TGTGCCAGCAGCCAGGGTATGGCCTACTACTACGAGCAGTACTTC. This sequence encodes CASSQGMAYYYEQYF. V and J are TRBV3-1 (or the pseudogene TRBV3-2) and TRBJ2-7; D call uncertain. Germline V lookup: CDR1 LGHDT, CDR2 YNNKEL (reference sequence). This CDR3 is 15 amino acids long. V dropped 3 bases and J dropped 3 bases, with 15 bases sitting between them.